Sequencing of this TCR beta chain was carried out in a study of T-cell reconstitution after alpha-beta-depleted transplantation in children. Study-level results: By one year post-transplant, T-cell counts and diversity largely arose from T cells that were newly produced. Roughly two months post-transplant, alpha-beta T cells reportedly originated from several hundred graft clones that had expanded.

The library targeted TCRbeta and was prepared with unique molecular identifiers. TCRdb itself ran the PCR reads through MiXCR, one entry per CDR3 protein. Counted here are some 840,000 distinct CDR3 sequences, 15% to 20% occurring once; the ten biggest clones make up roughly 4.8%. This clonotype has only a few counts. The antigen remains undetermined. Germline values: CDR1 SGHRS, CDR2 YFSETQ. The junction had 6 bases not matched to a gene; V was cut back by 0 bases and J by 3 bases. The CDR3 is 15 amino acids. This clonotype originated in a male patient between 10 and 17 years old who had a stem cell transplant for acute lymphoblastic leukemia, so the T cells may come from the graft donor. The sample in question was PBMCs, mostly from graft donor cells, obtained 360 days after TCRalphabeta/CD19-depleted stem cell transplant. J is TRBJ2-7 and V is TRBV5-1; 7 nucleotides align to TRBD1. Here the CDR3 DNA reads TGCGCCAGCAGCTTGGGATGGGGACAGCTCTACGAGCAGTACTTC. Translated, it gives CASSLGWGQLYEQYF.